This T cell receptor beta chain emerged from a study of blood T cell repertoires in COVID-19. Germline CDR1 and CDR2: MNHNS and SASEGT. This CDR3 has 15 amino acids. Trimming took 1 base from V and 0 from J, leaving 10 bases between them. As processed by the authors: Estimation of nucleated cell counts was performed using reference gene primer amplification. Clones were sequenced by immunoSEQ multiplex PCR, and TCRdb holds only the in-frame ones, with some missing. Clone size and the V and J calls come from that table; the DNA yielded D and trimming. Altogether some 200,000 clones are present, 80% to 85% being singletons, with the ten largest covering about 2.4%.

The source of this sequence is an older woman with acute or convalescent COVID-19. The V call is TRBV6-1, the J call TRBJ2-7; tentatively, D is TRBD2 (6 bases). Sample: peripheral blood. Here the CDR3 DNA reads TGTGCCAGCAGTGAAGGGGGTAGCGGCTCCTACGAGCAGTACTTC. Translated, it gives CASSEGGSGSYEQYF.